A single TCR beta chain is shown here with its context. This clone is regarded as medium-sized (0.01 to 0.1%). Its specific antigen is unknown. Per-base quality was not reported, and no clone a single base away is much larger than it. The data belong to a study of PD-1 blockade in classical Hodgkin lymphoma (TCRdb year 2020). A note on the overall study: Nivolumab dosing was 3 mg/kg intravenously every 2 weeks, continuing until either disease progression or unacceptable toxicity. The study used TCR beta sequencing and CyTOF to define a peripheral blood immune signature of response to PD-1 blockade in classical Hodgkin lymphoma. What the study reported, not specific to this receptor: Baseline TCR diversity was reported to be lower in newly diagnosed patients than in healthy donors, and even lower in relapsed/refractory patients. Baseline diversity similar to that of newly diagnosed patients was observed in trial patients achieving complete response, whereas significantly lower diversity was observed in partial responders and progressors. By C4D1, a significant rise was seen in CD4+ TCR diversity but not in CD8+ TCR diversity (p=0.0027 vs p=0.16), and the rise was most apparent among complete responders (p=0.02). Only a single clinical trial cohort was studied, and what caused the repertoire differences, possibly disease activity or prior therapy, remained undefined. Diversity was lower in patients who began nivolumab less than 1 year after ASCT, so these patients were left out of later analyses to avoid confounding by immune reconstitution.

Taken with the paper, the label for time point translates to: cycle 2 day 1 (C2D1) of nivolumab. Every trial patient had relapsed after autologous stem cell transplantation, and cohorts A, B and C differed in prior brentuximab vedotin exposure. A total of over 55 patients with relapsed/refractory classical Hodgkin lymphoma made up the trial cohort, and each patient's best overall response was complete response, partial response or progressive disease. In the multi-cohort phase II CheckMate 205 trial, trial patients received single-agent nivolumab. An independent review committee assessed best overall response by applying the 2007 International Working Group response criteria. Trial PBMCs were collected immediately before nivolumab initiation (C1D1) and during therapy at cycle 2 day 1 and cycle 4 day 1. Peripheral blood was collected in 8 mL Vacutainer Cell Preparation Tubes, from which PBMCs were isolated by centrifugation and then cryopreserved.

Trimming accounts for 6 bases at V and 4 bases at J, while the number of junction bases matched to no gene is 8. From the germline V gene, CDR1 is MGHRA and CDR2 is YSYEKL. The CDR3 runs 15 residues from the cysteine to the phenylalanine. The sequence is cut down to CDR3 DNA, 45 bases in frame from base 1. The Qiagen DNeasy kit was used to extract genomic DNA both from unsorted PBMCs and from the negatively selected CD4+ and CD8+ fractions. Using primers that anneal to V and J segments, immunoSEQ multiplex PCR amplified the TCR beta CDR3 regions. A synthetic immune receptor repertoire was used to minimize amplification bias, and remaining bias was computationally removed after sequencing. In the source study's methods: Repertoire diversity was quantified as the Shannon entropy index using custom Python scripts. Unsorted, CD4+ and CD8+ repertoires were examined separately, except in combined analyses, for which CD4+ and CD8+ sequences were merged in silico. A clone counted as expanded when the clone's frequency after treatment rose at least 2-fold relative to C1D1, and clones undetected at baseline were given a pseudocount of 0.5. Singleton clones were defined as clones with 0 or 1 copy at C1D1, and non-singleton clones were defined as clones with 2 or more copies. Clones expanded in unsorted samples were assigned a CD4+, CD8+ or unknown annotation through matching of protein sequences in sorted samples from the same patient. Wilcoxon tests were applied to paired samples to test diversity changes from C1D1 to C4D1. TCRdb retrieved this table from immuneACCESS and kept in-frame rearrangements only. Not all clones are present; in checked studies, unresolved V genes account for under half, and no reason is known for the remainder. V and J calls plus clone size are reproduced from that table; the DNA served to infer D and trimming. The table for this sample lists around 20,000 clones; around 79% of them were counted only once. Together, the top ten hold roughly 19% of the sample.

The receptor's source is a human donor with classical Hodgkin lymphoma. The sequencing used peripheral blood mononuclear cells (PBMCs), collected before the second cycle of nivolumab. Here the chain combines TRBV4-1 and TRBJ2-1; 8 junctional bases match TRBD1. CDR3 region: CASSLGQGGYNEQFF. The sequenced DNA is TGCGCCAGCAGTCTAGGACAGGGAGGATACAATGAGCAGTTCTTC.